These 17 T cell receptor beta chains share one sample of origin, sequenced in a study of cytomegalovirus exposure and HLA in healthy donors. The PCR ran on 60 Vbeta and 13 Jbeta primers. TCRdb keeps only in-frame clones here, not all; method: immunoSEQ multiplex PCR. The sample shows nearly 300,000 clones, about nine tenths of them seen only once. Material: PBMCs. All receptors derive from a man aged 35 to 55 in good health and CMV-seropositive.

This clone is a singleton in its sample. CDR3 coding DNA: TGTGCCAGTAGTACCCTTAGAGGCTACACCTTC. It yields the protein CASSTLRGYTF. The J gene is TRBJ1-2, the V gene TRBV19; D is undetermined. Per the germline V gene, CDR1 is LNHDA and CDR2 is SQIVND (reference sequence). The CDR3 sequence is 11 residues long. V was trimmed by 4 bases and J by 8 bases, leaving 8 bases between them. Complete variable domain (other parts from reference TRBV19 and TRBJ1-2): DGGITQSPKYLFRKEGQNVTLSCEQNLNHDAMYWYRQDPGQGLRLIYYSQIVNDFQKGDIAEGYSVSREKKESFPLTVTSAQKNPTAFYLCASSTLRGYTFGSGTRLTVV.

The CDR3 region has the DNA TGTGCCAGCACACTCGACAGGGGCGGCTACACCTTC. Protein sequence: CASTLDRGGYTF. The rearrangement joins TRBV7-2 to TRBJ1-2; 8 bases fit TRBD1. This CDR3 region has 12 residues. Germline V gene lookup returns CDR1 SGHTA and CDR2 FQGNSA. Germline trimming cut 7 bases from V and 8 bases from J; bases unmatched to any gene: 6.

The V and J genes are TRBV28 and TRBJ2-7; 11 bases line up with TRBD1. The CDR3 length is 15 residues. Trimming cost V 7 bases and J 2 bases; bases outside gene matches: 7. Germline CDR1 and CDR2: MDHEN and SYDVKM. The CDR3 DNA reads TGTGCCAGCACCTCCGGGACAGGGGGGCCCTACGAGCAGTACTTC. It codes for CASTSGTGGPYEQYF.

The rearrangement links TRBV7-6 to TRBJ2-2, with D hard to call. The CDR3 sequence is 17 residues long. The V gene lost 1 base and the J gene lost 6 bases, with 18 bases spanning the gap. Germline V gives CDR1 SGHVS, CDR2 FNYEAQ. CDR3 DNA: TGTGCCAGCAGCTTAGTTCGCGAAAAAAGCCCGGCCGGGGAGCTGTTTTTT. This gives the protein CASSLVREKSPAGELFF.

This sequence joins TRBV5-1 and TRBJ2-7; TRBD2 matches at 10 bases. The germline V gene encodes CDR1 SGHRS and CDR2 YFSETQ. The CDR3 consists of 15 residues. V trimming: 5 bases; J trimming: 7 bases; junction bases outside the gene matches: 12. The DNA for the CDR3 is TGCGCCAGCAGGGAGCGGGAGGGCCGAAGTACAGAGCAGTACTTC. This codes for CASREREGRSTEQYF. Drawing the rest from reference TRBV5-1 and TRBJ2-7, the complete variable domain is KAGVTQTPRYLIKTRGQQVTLSCSPISGHRSVSWYQQTPGQGLQFLFEYFSETQRNKGNFPGRFSGRQFSNSRSEMNVSTLELGDSALYLCASREREGRSTEQYFGPGTRLTVT.

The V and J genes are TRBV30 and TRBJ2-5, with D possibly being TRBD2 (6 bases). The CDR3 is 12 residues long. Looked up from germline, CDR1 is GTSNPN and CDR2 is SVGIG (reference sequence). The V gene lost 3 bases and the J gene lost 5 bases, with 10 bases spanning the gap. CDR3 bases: TGTGCCTGGAGGGAGGCGGGGGAGACCCAGTACTTC. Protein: CAWREAGETQYF.

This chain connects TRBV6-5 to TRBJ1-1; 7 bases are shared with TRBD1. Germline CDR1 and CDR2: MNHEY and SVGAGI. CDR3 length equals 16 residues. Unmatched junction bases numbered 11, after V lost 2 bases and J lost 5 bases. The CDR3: CASSYAGGFYVTEAFF. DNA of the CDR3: TGTGCCAGCAGTTACGCAGGGGGATTCTATGTGACTGAAGCTTTCTTT.

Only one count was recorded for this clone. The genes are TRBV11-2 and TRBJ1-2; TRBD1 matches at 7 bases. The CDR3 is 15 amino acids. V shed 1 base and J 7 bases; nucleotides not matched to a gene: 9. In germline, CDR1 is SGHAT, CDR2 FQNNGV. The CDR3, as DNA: TGTGCCAGCAGCTTAGTTTCGACAGGGCAGGGTGGCTACACCTTC. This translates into CASSLVSTGQGGYTF.

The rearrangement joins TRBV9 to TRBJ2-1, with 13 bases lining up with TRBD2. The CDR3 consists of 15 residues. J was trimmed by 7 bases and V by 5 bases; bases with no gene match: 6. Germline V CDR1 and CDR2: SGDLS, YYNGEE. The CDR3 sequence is CASSRTSGSRNEQFF. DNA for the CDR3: TGTGCCAGCAGTCGGACTAGCGGGAGCCGGAATGAGCAGTTCTTC.

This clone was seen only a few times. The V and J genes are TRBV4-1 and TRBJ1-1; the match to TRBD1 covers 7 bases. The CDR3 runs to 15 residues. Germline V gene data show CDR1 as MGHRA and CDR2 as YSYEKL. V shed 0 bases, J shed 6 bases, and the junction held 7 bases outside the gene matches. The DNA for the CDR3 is TGCGCCAGCAGCCAAGATGTTCAGGGGGTGTCTGAAGCTTTCTTT. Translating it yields CASSQDVQGVSEAFF.

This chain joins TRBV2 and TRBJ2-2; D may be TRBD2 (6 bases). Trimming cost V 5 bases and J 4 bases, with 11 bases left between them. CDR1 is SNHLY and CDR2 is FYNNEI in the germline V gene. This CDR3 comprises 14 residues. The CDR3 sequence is CASSLNGGTGELFF. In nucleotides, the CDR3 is TGTGCCAGCAGTCTCAACGGGGGCACCGGGGAGCTGTTTTTT.

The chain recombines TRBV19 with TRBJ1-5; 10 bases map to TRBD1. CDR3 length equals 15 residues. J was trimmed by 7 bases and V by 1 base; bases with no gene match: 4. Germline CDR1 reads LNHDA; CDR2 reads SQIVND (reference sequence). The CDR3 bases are TGTGCCAGTAGTATAGGACAGGGGGCAAGGCAGCCCCAGCATTTT. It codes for CASSIGQGARQPQHF. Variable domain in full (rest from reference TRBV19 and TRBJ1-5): DGGITQSPKYLFRKEGQNVTLSCEQNLNHDAMYWYRQDPGQGLRLIYYSQIVNDFQKGDIAEGYSVSREKKESFPLTVTSAQKNPTAFYLCASSIGQGARQPQHFGDGTRLSIL.

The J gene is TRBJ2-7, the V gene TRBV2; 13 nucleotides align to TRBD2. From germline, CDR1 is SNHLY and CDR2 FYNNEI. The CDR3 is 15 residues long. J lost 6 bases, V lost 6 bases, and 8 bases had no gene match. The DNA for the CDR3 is TGTGCCAGCAGGGCCGGGACTAGCGGGATCTCCGAGCAGTACTTC. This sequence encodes CASRAGTSGISEQYF.

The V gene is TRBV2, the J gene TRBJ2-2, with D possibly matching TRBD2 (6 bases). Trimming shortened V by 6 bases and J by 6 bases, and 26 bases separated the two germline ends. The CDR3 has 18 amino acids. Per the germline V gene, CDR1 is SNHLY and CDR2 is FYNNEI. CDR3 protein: CASSPTARDGGVSGELFF. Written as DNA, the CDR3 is TGTGCCAGCAGCCCTACCGCGAGGGACGGGGGAGTCTCCGGGGAGCTGTTTTTT.

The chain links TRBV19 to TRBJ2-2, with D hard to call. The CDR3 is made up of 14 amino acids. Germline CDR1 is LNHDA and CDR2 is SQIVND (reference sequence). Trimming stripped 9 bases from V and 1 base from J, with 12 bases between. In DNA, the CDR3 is TGTGCCAGCCGCCCTTCAGGGAACACCGGGGAGCTGTTTTTT. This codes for CASRPSGNTGELFF.

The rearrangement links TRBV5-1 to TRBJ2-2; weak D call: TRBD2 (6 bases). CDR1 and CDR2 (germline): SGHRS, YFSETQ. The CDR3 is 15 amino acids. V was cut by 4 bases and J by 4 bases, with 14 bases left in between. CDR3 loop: CASSRAGTGTGELFF. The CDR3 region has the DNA TGCGCCAGCAGCCGAGCCGGGACTGGCACCGGGGAGCTGTTTTTT.

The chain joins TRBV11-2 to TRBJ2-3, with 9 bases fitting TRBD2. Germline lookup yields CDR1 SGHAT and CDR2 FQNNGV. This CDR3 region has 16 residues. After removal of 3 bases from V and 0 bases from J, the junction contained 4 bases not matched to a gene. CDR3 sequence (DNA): TGTGCCAGCAGCTTGACTAGCGGAGCTAGCACAGATACGCAGTATTTT. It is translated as CASSLTSGASTDTQYF.